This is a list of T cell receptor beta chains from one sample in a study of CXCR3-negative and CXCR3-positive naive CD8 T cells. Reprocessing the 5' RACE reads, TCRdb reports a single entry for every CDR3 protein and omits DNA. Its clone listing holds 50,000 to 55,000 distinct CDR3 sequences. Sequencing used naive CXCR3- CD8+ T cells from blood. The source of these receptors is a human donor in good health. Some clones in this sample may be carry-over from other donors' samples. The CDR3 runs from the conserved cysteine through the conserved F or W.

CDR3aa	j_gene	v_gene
CASSQDQDGGTGELFF	TRBJ2-2	TRBV4-2
CACSLADEQYF	TRBJ2-7	TRBV19
CSVAERLNTEAFF	TRBJ1-1	TRBV29-1
CASSLIRIYEQYF	TRBJ2-7	TRBV28
CASSQKTHVIYEQYF	TRBJ2-7	TRBV6-4
CASSPGQTSGANYGYTF	TRBJ1-2	TRBV11-3
CASSLITHTEAFF	TRBJ1-1	TRBV12-3/TRBV12-4
CASSEGHSSYNEQFF	TRBJ2-1	TRBV2
CSAEGQGTDTQYF	TRBJ2-3	TRBV29-1
CSVFGGLAGGRSYNEQFF	TRBJ2-1	TRBV29-1
CASSYRQELRQETQYF	TRBJ2-5	TRBV6-1
CASRPGGGLSYEQYF	TRBJ2-7	TRBV5-1
CASSFLTDGVNQPQHF	TRBJ1-5	TRBV28
CASSLDAGTEAFF	TRBJ1-1	TRBV7-9
CSVDTGTLGYEQYF	TRBJ2-7	TRBV29-1
CSVESTRSQETQYF	TRBJ2-5	TRBV29-1